This TCR beta chain was identified during a study of type 1 regulatory T cells. Germline CDR1 is LNHNV and CDR2 is YYDKDF (reference sequence). The CDR3 sequence is 11 residues long. V lost 7 bases and J 9 bases, leaving 12 bases between the germline ends. This clonotype has more than one count but fewer than ten. Its specificity is unknown. One entry per CDR3 protein results from TCRdb running MiXCR on the reads. This table holds about 62,000 distinct CDR3 sequences, 60% to 65% found once. Study conclusions and caveats: Compared with non-Tr1 cells, Tr1 cells showed a narrower TCR repertoire.

This receptor was taken from a human donor in good health. The chain uses TRBV15 and TRBJ1-1; unclear D gene. The specimen sequenced was cultured non-Tr1 T cells, either the whole culture or a sorted T cell fraction (not recorded which). The chain's CDR3 is CATTDRIKAFF. CDR3 bases: TGTGCCACCACCGATCGAATTAAAGCTTTCTTT.